Listed below are T cell receptor beta chains from one sample, sequenced in a study of patients and donors after allogeneic stem cell transplantation. Via MiXCR, TCRdb re-called the RT-PCR reads, giving one row per CDR3 protein. In the table there are about 160,000 distinct CDR3 sequences, over 35% of which are singletons. The source material was blood, either unsorted or a sorted T cell fraction (not recorded which). These receptors came from a human donor who was either an allogeneic HSCT recipient or a stem cell or donor lymphocyte infusion donor (not recorded which). It is not recorded whose cells these are; they may come from a transplant donor. CDR3s include the opening cysteine and the closing phenylalanine or tryptophan.

TRBJ1-2 TRBV5-1 CASSPGGRNYGYTF
TRBJ2-3 TRBV29-1 CSVGIQGAEDTQYF
TRBJ1-5 TRBV18 CASSGTDHQPQHF
TRBJ2-1 TRBV24-1 CATSDLWTGPNEQFF
TRBJ1-1 TRBV5-6 CASSLMTGFTEAFF
TRBJ1-2 TRBV3-1 CASSTIIGVDYGYTF
TRBJ2-3 TRBV25-1 CASSEYRGGDTQYF
TRBJ1-5 TRBV7-2 CAGSLAGGGQPQHF
TRBJ1-5 TRBV20-1 CSARDGGRTGKSQPQHF
TRBJ1-1 TRBV4-3 CASSQVGQGEGEAFF
TRBJ1-2 TRBV4-1 CASSPSRGGSYGYTF
TRBJ1-2 TRBV3-1 CASSQKGRYYGYTF
TRBJ2-3 TRBV5-1 CASSSSGGIDTQYF
TRBJ1-2 TRBV5-5 CASLLGGEGGYTF
TRBJ1-2 TRBV5-1 CASSQPGGYTF
TRBJ2-5 TRBV7-9 CASSTARTSGETQYF
TRBJ2-3 TRBV27 CASSPGQGYFTDTQYF
TRBJ1-5 TRBV20-1 CSASPGRVQPQHF
TRBJ1-2 TRBV20-1 CSGYGPFGDGYTF
TRBJ2-3 TRBV10-2 CASSGLAGTDTQYF
TRBJ2-1 TRBV3-1 CASTRSGGSYNEQFF
TRBJ1-1 TRBV29-1 CSVGSGQGIVTEAFF
TRBJ1-2 TRBV10-3 CAIKMRGAGYTF
TRBJ1-2 TRBV7-3 CASSLPGTGLYGYTF
TRBJ1-4 TRBV11-2 CASSIQGADEKLFF
TRBJ2-5 TRBV29-1 CSIRQEETQYF
TRBJ2-3 TRBV12-3/TRBV12-4 CASTRGGRSTDTQYF
TRBJ1-5 TRBV3-1 CASSQSPGTRQPQHF
TRBJ1-3 TRBV20-1 CSLEGRSSGNTIYF
TRBJ1-2 TRBV5-1 CASSLDRGVGGYTF
TRBJ2-1 TRBV7-9 CASRPVGGQTYNEQFF
TRBJ1-6 TRBV30 CAWIHRGQGNSPLHF
TRBJ1-6 TRBV12-3/TRBV12-4 CASSLGGRDSPLHF
TRBJ1-2 TRBV4-2 CASSPDRAGYTF
TRBJ1-1 TRBV29-1 CSVAYVSVNTEAFF
TRBJ2-1 TRBV11-2 CASSLPRTIRPNEQFF
TRBJ2-5 TRBV12-3/TRBV12-4 CASSLLGDGETQYF
TRBJ2-1 TRBV12-3/TRBV12-4 CASSTGSGSYNEQFF
TRBJ1-2 TRBV3-1 CASSQAYGTGGYGYTF
TRBJ2-1 TRBV4-2 CASSPKGGSYNEQFF
TRBJ1-2 TRBV20-1 CSARDIAAERGYTF
TRBJ1-5 TRBV27 CASSLRTGADQPQHF
TRBJ2-3 TRBV4-1 CASSYWASPWDTQYF
TRBJ1-2 TRBV4-2 CASSQDGTGPPFNYGYTF
TRBJ1-4 TRBV20-1 CSALGEGEKLFF
TRBJ2-1 TRBV21-1 CASSSPGRTYNEQFF
TRBJ2-3 TRBV7-8 CASSLGTIQTQYF
TRBJ2-3 TRBV6-2/TRBV6-3 CASTGGQYTDTQYF
TRBJ1-1 TRBV7-2 CASSLEGMAEAFF
TRBJ1-1 TRBV12-3/TRBV12-4 CASSSTDMNTEAFF
TRBJ2-2 TRBV12-3/TRBV12-4 CASSLFPGELFF
TRBJ1-6 TRBV10-3 CAISEGESLHF
TRBJ2-7 TRBV20-1 CSASPGWVHEQYF